Each of the 8 T cell receptor beta chains below was sequenced from the same sample in a study of blood T cell repertoires in COVID-19. TCRdb keeps only in-frame clones here, not all; method: immunoSEQ multiplex PCR. Among some 170,000 clones, roughly 87% were seen once, and the ten largest hold 1.5% to 2%. The sample comprised peripheral blood. The receptors come from a woman in her forties or fifties with acute or convalescent COVID-19.

V usage is TRBV5-1 and J usage is TRBJ2-2; 7 nucleotides align to TRBD1. Trimming cost V 4 bases and J 2 bases; bases outside gene matches: 5. The germline CDR1 and CDR2 sequences are SGHRS and YFSETQ. This CDR3 region has 15 residues. CDR3 sequence: CASSVRQGNTGELFF. CDR3 bases: TGCGCCAGCAGCGTTAGACAGGGAAACACCGGGGAGCTGTTTTTT.

The chain employs TRBV5-1 and TRBJ2-1; 8 bases align to TRBD1. The germline gives CDR1 SGHRS, CDR2 YFSETQ. V shed 3 bases, J shed 4 bases, and the junction held 6 bases outside the gene matches. This CDR3 region has 15 residues. The CDR3 coding sequence is TGCGCCAGCAGCTCCCGGGACAGGAATTACAATGAGCAGTTCTTC. The encoded protein is CASSSRDRNYNEQFF.

This chain joins TRBV5-4 and TRBJ2-3, with D possibly TRBD2 on 5 matching bases. The germline V gene has CDR1 SGHNT and CDR2 YYREEE (reference sequence). The length of the CDR3 is 15 residues. V was trimmed by 0 bases and J by 4 bases, leaving 12 bases between them. The CDR3 bases are TGTGCCAGCAGCTTGGTAACGGGAAATGCAGATACGCAGTATTTT. As protein: CASSLVTGNADTQYF.

This clone was seen only a few times. The chain uses TRBV6-6 and TRBJ1-3; a weak D match, TRBD1 (5 bases). CDR1 MNHNY and CDR2 SVGAGI come from the germline V gene (reference sequence). The CDR3 consists of 14 residues. V was shortened by 6 bases and J by 2 bases, with 11 bases between the two germline ends. The CDR3 nucleotides read TGTGCCAGCAGCCTTAGGGGTACTGGAAACACCATATATTTT. It translates to CASSLRGTGNTIYF.

This sequence joins TRBV18 and TRBJ2-7, with D unclear. Germline values: CDR1 KGHSH, CDR2 LQKENI. V was trimmed by 5 bases and J by 4 bases, leaving 9 bases between them. This CDR3 has 12 residues. The CDR3 DNA reads TGTGCCAGCTCAGTCAGTCCATACGAGCAGTACTTC. Translation: CASSVSPYEQYF.

For the CDR3, the DNA is TGTGCCAGCAGCTTGCCGGGGTACTATGGCTACACCTTC. It is translated as CASSLPGYYGYTF. The J gene is TRBJ1-2, the V gene TRBV7-8; D unresolved. The CDR3 has 13 residues. The germline V and J ends were trimmed by 3 bases and 3 bases, with 8 bases remaining between them. Germline lookup yields CDR1 SGHVS and CDR2 FQNEAQ.

This chain connects TRBV29-1 to TRBJ1-3; TRBD1 might be the D (5 bases). Trimming shortened V by 6 bases and J by 5 bases, and 11 bases separated the two germline ends. Germline CDR1 and CDR2: SQVTM and ANQGSEA. The CDR3 consists of 12 residues. The CDR3 is CSVDDSRNTIYF. The DNA for the CDR3 is TGCAGCGTAGACGACAGTAGAAACACCATATATTTT.

The chain combines TRBV7-8 with TRBJ1-1; 7 bases are a match to TRBD1. The CDR3 runs 16 residues. CDR1 and CDR2 (germline): SGHVS, FQNEAQ. With V trimmed by 2 bases and J by 3 bases, 9 bases remained unmatched. The CDR3 sequence: CASSLPGQHIYTEAFF. The CDR3 DNA follows: TGTGCCAGCAGCTTACCGGGACAGCATATTTACACTGAAGCTTTCTTT.